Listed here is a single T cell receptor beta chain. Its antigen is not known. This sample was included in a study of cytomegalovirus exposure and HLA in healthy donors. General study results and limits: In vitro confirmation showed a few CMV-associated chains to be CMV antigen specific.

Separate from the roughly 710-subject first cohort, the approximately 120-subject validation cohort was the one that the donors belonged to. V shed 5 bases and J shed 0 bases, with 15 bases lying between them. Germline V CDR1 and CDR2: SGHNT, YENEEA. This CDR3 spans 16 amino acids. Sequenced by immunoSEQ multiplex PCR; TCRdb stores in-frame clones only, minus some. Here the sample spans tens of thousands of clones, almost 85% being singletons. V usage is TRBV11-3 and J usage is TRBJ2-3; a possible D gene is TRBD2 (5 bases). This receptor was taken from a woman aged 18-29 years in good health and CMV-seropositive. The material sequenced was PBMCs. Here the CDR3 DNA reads TGTGCCAGCAGCCCCCGGGGAAGCCCTAGCACAGATACGCAGTATTTT. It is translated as CASSPRGSPSTDTQYF.